These 18 T cell receptor beta chains originate from one sample sequenced in a study of early T cells in non-severe SARS-CoV-2 infection. TCRdb reprocessed the 5' RACE reads with MiXCR, giving one entry per CDR3 protein. The sample records 66,000 or so distinct CDR3 sequences, 11% being singletons. Sequenced material: whole blood. The receptor set was obtained from an adult who was a healthcare worker with PCR-confirmed SARS-CoV-2 infection or an uninfected control (not recorded which).

There are many counts of this clonotype. The J gene is TRBJ1-5, the V gene TRBV19, with D unresolved. There are 17 residues in the CDR3. With 4 bases removed from V and 4 bases from J, the gap between germline ends came to 20 bases. The germline V gene encodes CDR1 LNHDA and CDR2 SQIVND (reference sequence). CDR3 protein: CASSNLPVKGGNQPQHF. The CDR3 coding sequence is TGTGCCAGTAGTAACCTTCCCGTTAAGGGAGGGAATCAGCCCCAGCATTTT.

J is TRBJ1-1 and V is TRBV12-3 or TRBV12-4; 7 bases are a match to TRBD1. The CDR3 is 13 residues long. Trimming removed 6 bases from V and 2 bases from J; junction bases left unmatched: 3. The CDR3 loop is CASRRQGNTEAFF. CDR3 nucleotide sequence: TGTGCCAGCAGAAGACAGGGCAACACTGAAGCTTTCTTT.

This clonotype was observed many times. The chain uses TRBV11-2 and TRBJ2-1; 7 nucleotides match TRBD1. The CDR3 has 17 residues. V shed 8 bases, J shed 3 bases, and the junction held 16 bases outside the gene matches. Germline CDR1 reads SGHAT; CDR2 reads FQNNGV. CDR3 bases: TGTGCCAGCCTGGGGCCCACAGTGGCAGGGGGCTACAATGAGCAGTTCTTC. Its protein product is CASLGPTVAGGYNEQFF. Based on the CDR3 plus reference TRBV11-2 and TRBJ2-1, the full variable domain is EAGVAQSPRYKIIEKRQSVAFWCNPISGHATLYWYQQILGQGPKLLIQFQNNGVVDDSQLPKDRFSAERLKGVDSTLKIQPAKLEDSAVYLCASLGPTVAGGYNEQFFGPGTRLTVL.

The table lists this clonotype with a few counts. CDR3 sequence reads: CASKAGGSDTQYF. CDR3 nucleotide sequence: TGTGCCAGCAAGGCGGGGGGATCAGATACGCAGTATTTT. This chain joins TRBV2 and TRBJ2-3; 8 nucleotides agree with TRBD2. This CDR3 region has 13 residues. Germline V gene lookup returns CDR1 SNHLY and CDR2 FYNNEI. The ends lost 7 bases at V and 4 bases at J; junction bases unmatched: 4. The variable domain in full, with the rest retrieved from reference TRBV2 and TRBJ2-3, is EPEVTQTPSHQVTQMGQEVILRCVPISNHLYFYWYRQILGQKVEFLVSFYNNEISEKSEIFDDQFSVERPDGSNFTLKIRSTKLEDSAMYFCASKAGGSDTQYFGPGTRLTVL.

This clonotype was counted between two and nine times. This is likely a read error, given that the CDR3 carries no conserved phenylalanine or tryptophan at its end. It is unclear where the CDR3 begins or ends on the DNA, so no DNA is shown, and the CDR3 is as TCRdb lists it. The chain carries TRBV5-1 and TRBJ1-1. The CDR3 sequence runs 9 residues, both termini included. Germline V lookup: CDR1 SGHRS, CDR2 YFSETQ. CDR3 residues: CASSLAVVV.

The CDR3 DNA reads as TGTGCCAGCACCGGGCGGGGTGAAGCTTTCTTT. Translation: CASTGRGEAFF. The chain links TRBV11-2 to TRBJ1-1; D is uncertain. Trimming took 7 bases from V and 7 from J, leaving 10 bases between them. Germline V gene lookup returns CDR1 SGHAT and CDR2 FQNNGV. The CDR3 covers 11 residues.

The table lists this clonotype with many counts. V gene TRBV19 combines with J gene TRBJ2-4; D gene uncertain. This CDR3 has 13 residues. The germline V and J ends were trimmed by 6 bases and 4 bases, with 10 bases remaining between them. CDR1 is LNHDA, CDR2 SQIVND, per germline (reference sequence). The chain's CDR3 is CASREGPKNIQYF. In DNA form, the CDR3 reads TGTGCCAGTAGAGAAGGGCCTAAAAACATTCAGTACTTC.

The sample holds many counts of this clonotype. V and J are TRBV7-9 and TRBJ1-1; D uncertain. The V gene lost 1 base and the J gene lost 0 bases, with 15 bases spanning the gap. Germline CDR1 SEHNR, CDR2 FQNEAQ (reference sequence). The CDR3 length is 17 residues. The CDR3 region has the DNA TGTGCCAGCAGCTTAGAAGGAGACCCCGTTATGAACACTGAAGCTTTCTTT. This encodes CASSLEGDPVMNTEAFF.

This clonotype was detected ten times or more. This chain uses TRBV20-1 with TRBJ2-4; the D is unclear. V lost 0 bases, J lost 8 bases, and 17 bases lay in between. The CDR3 extends over 15 amino acids. The germline V gene encodes CDR1 DFQATT and CDR2 SNEGSKA (reference sequence). Written as DNA, the CDR3 is TGCAGTGCTAGAGATCTTTCCCTAAGTGGAGACATTCAGTACTTC. The encoded protein is CSARDLSLSGDIQYF.

The CDR3 region has the DNA TGTGCCAGCACCCCGGGACAGGGGTTCGCAGATACGCAGTATTTT. This translates into CASTPGQGFADTQYF. The rearrangement joins TRBV11-2 to TRBJ2-3; 10 nucleotides line up with TRBD1. The trim removed 7 bases at V and 4 bases at J, leaving 8 bases unmatched. The length of the CDR3 is 15 residues. Germline V gene sequence: CDR1 SGHAT, CDR2 FQNNGV.

This clonotype was observed many times. This chain connects TRBV5-4 to TRBJ1-1, with D possibly being TRBD1 (5 bases). There are 16 residues in the CDR3. Germline loops: CDR1 SGHNT, CDR2 YYREEE (reference sequence). V was trimmed by 4 bases and J by 0 bases, leaving 16 bases between them. CDR3 loop: CASSTGTASLNTEAFF. The CDR3 DNA reads as TGTGCCAGCAGCACTGGGACGGCTTCCCTGAACACTGAAGCTTTCTTT.

The CDR3 protein is CASSMRQGALLNQPQHF. The CDR3, as DNA: TGTGCCAGTAGTATGCGGCAGGGTGCCCTCCTAAATCAGCCCCAGCATTTT. This sequence joins TRBV19 and TRBJ1-5; possible D gene TRBD1, 5 bases. The CDR3 length is 17 residues. The germline V gene has CDR1 LNHDA and CDR2 SQIVND (reference sequence). Trimming pared 3 bases from V and 4 bases from J, leaving 19 bases between.

This clonotype was recorded at least ten times. CDR3 residues: CASSPDGGGREQYF. CDR3 DNA: TGTGCCAGCAGCCCGGACGGGGGGGGCAGGGAGCAGTACTTC. The chain joins TRBV7-6 to TRBJ2-7; 8 bases match TRBD2. V lost 5 bases, J lost 7 bases, and 10 bases stayed unmatched. This CDR3 region has 14 residues. In germline, CDR1 is SGHVS, CDR2 FNYEAQ.

This clonotype was seen only a few times. This rearrangement joins TRBV29-1 to TRBJ1-1; D is unclear. The CDR3 contains 12 residues. From germline, CDR1 is SQVTM and CDR2 ANQGSEA. Trimming pared 5 bases from V and 0 bases from J, leaving 7 bases between. CDR3 in DNA: TGCAGCGTTAGAGGAGTGAACACTGAAGCTTTCTTT. Protein: CSVRGVNTEAFF.

This clonotype occurred many times. The chain uses TRBV14 and TRBJ1-2, with 7 nucleotides matching TRBD1. Germline V gene data show CDR1 as SGHDN and CDR2 as FVKESK. This CDR3 spans 14 amino acids. The trim removed 4 bases at V and 8 bases at J, leaving 10 bases unmatched. The CDR3 region has the DNA TGTGCCAGCAGCCTAAACAGGGGCGCGGAGGGCTACACCTTC. Translation: CASSLNRGAEGYTF.

This clonotype was picked up a small number of times. V gene TRBV5-4 combines with J gene TRBJ1-2, with TRBD1 as a possible D gene (5 bases). Trimming removed 4 bases from V and 8 bases from J, with 24 bases in between. This CDR3 has 16 amino acids. In germline, CDR1 is SGHNT, CDR2 YYREEE (reference sequence). Here the CDR3 DNA reads TGTGCCAGCAGCGGGGACGCCCTTGGGGAATATAGAGGCTACACCTTC. This codes for CASSGDALGEYRGYTF.

V gene TRBV5-6 combines with J gene TRBJ1-6; 8 nucleotides match TRBD1. The germline gives CDR1 SGHDT, CDR2 YYEEEE. This CDR3 is built from 16 residues. The trim removed 4 bases at V and 3 bases at J, leaving 6 bases unmatched. This chain's CDR3 is CASSPGGGDYNSPLHF. Written as DNA, the CDR3 is TGTGCCAGCAGCCCAGGGGGCGGGGACTATAATTCACCCCTCCACTTT.

This clonotype was recorded at least ten times. The rearrangement links TRBV25-1 to TRBJ1-1; unclear D gene. Germline-derived CDR1 and CDR2 are MGHDK and SYGVNS. The CDR3 is 13 residues long. V was shortened by 3 bases and J by 2 bases, with 7 bases between the two germline ends. The CDR3 protein is CASSEPGNTEAFF. CDR3 nucleotides: TGTGCCAGCAGTGAGCCGGGAAACACTGAAGCTTTCTTT.